The present TCR beta chain was sequenced within a study of cytomegalovirus exposure and HLA in healthy donors. A word on this clone: The antigen is not known.

The data were produced by immunoSEQ multiplex PCR, yet TCRdb's version contains in-frame clones alone and is incomplete. The sample carries over 110,000 clones, approximately 85% recorded once. V shed 5 bases and J 0 bases; nucleotides not matched to a gene: 6. Germline CDR1 and CDR2: MGHRA and YSYEKL. The CDR3 covers 18 residues. Study-wide results and caveats: TCR sequences were mostly rare, though some public TCRs occurred in many donors.

Separate from the approximately 700-subject first cohort was the 120-subject validation cohort, to which the donors belonged. The gene calls are TRBV4-1 and TRBJ2-6; 11 nucleotides line up with TRBD1. The material sequenced was PBMCs. This TCR derives from a young woman in good health and CMV-seronegative. The CDR3 DNA reads TGCGCCAGCAGCGGGCCCGGGACAGGGGGCTCTGGGGCCAACGTCCTGACTTTC. This sequence encodes CASSGPGTGGSGANVLTF.